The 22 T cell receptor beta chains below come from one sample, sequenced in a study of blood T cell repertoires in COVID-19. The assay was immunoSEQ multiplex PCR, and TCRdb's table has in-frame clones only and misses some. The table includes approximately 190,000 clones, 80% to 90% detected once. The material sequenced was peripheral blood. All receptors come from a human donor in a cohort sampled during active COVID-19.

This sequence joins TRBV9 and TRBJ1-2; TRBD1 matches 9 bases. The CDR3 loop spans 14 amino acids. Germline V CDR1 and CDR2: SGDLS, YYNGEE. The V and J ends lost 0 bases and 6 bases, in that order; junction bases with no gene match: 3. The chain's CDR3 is CASSVGGQGHGYTF. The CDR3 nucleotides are TGTGCCAGCAGCGTAGGGGGACAGGGCCATGGCTACACCTTC.

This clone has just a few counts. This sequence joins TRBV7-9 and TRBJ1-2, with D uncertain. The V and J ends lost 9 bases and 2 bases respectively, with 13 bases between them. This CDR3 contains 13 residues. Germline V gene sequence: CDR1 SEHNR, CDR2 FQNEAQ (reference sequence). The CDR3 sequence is CASLRDLNYGYTF. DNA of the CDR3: TGTGCCAGTCTTCGGGATCTCAACTATGGCTACACCTTC. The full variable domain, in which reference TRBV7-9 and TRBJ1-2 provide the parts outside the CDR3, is DTGVSQNPRHKITKRGQNVTFRCDPISEHNRLYWYRQTLGQGPEFLTYFQNEAQLEKSRLLSDRFSAERPKGSFSTLEIQRTEQGDSAMYLCASLRDLNYGYTFGSGTRLTVV.

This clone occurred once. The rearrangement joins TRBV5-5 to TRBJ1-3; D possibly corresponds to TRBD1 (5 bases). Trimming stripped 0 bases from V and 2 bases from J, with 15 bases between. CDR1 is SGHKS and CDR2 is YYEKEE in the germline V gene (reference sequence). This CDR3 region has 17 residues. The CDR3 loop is CASSLAGQGIPGNTIYF. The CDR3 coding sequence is TGTGCCAGCAGCTTGGCCGGGCAGGGAATACCTGGAAACACCATATATTTT.

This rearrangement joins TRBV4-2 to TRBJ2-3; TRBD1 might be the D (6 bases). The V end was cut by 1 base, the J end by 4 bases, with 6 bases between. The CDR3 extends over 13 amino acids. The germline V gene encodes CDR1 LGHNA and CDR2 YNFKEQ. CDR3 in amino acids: CASSQGGPDTQYF. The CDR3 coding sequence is TGTGCCAGCAGCCAAGGGGGGCCAGATACGCAGTATTTT.

The CDR3: CASSFISGTGKTGELFF. CDR3 in DNA: TGCGCCAGCAGCTTTATCTCCGGGACAGGGAAGACCGGGGAGCTGTTTTTT. The rearrangement joins TRBV5-1 to TRBJ2-2, with 9 bases that match TRBD1. Germline CDR1 SGHRS, CDR2 YFSETQ. With 2 bases clipped from V and 5 bases from J, the junction kept 10 bases outside the gene matches. This CDR3 has 17 residues.

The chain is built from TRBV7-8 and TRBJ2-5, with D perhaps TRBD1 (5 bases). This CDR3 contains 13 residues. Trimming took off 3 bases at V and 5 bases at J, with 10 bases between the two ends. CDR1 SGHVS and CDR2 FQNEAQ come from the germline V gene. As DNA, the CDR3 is TGTGCCAGCAGCTTGAATAGGGGTGAGACCCAGTACTTC. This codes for CASSLNRGETQYF.

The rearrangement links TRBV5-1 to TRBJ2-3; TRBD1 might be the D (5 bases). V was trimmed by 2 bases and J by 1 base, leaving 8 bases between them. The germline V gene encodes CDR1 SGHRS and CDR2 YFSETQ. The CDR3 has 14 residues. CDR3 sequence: CASSFGHGTDTQYF. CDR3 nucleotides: TGCGCCAGCAGCTTCGGACATGGCACAGATACGCAGTATTTT.

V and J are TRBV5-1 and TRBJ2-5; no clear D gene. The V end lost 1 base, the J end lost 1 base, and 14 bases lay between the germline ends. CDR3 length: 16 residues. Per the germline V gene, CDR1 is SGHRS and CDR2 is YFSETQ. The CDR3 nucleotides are TGCGCCAGCAGCTTGTCCCCGTCCGACTTCCAAGAGACCCAGTACTTC. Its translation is CASSLSPSDFQETQYF.

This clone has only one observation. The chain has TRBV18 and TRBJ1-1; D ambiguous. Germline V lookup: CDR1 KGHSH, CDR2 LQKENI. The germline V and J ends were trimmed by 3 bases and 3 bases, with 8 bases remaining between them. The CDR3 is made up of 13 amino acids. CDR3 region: CASSPITDTEAFF. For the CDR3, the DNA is TGTGCCAGCTCACCTATCACAGACACTGAAGCTTTCTTT.

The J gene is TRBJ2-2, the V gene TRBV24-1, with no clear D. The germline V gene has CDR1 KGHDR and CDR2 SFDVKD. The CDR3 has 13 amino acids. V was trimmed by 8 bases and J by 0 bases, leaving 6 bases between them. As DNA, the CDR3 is TGTGCCACCATAGATCCGAACACCGGGGAGCTGTTTTTT. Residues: CATIDPNTGELFF.

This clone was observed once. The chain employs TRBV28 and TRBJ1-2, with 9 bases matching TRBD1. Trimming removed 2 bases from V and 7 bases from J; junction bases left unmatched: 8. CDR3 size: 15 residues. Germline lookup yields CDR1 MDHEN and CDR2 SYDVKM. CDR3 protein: CASSLQGQGVSGYTF. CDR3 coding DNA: TGTGCCAGCAGTTTACAGGGACAGGGTGTCTCTGGCTACACCTTC.

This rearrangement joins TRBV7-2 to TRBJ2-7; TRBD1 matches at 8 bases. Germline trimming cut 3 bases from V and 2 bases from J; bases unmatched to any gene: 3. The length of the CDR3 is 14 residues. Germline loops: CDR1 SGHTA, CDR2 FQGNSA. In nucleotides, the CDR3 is TGTGCCAGCAGCTTCGGGGACAGGACCTACGAGCAGTACTTC. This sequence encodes CASSFGDRTYEQYF.

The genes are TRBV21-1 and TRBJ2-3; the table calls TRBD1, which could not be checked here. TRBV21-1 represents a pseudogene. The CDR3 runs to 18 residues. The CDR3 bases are TGTGCCAGCAGCAAAAAAAGAACAGGGGCTTGGACCACAGATACGCAGTATTTT. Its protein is CASSKKRTGAWTTDTQYF.

The CDR3 loop reads CASSLFRGAQETQYF. In DNA, the CDR3 is TGTGCCAGCAGCTTATTCCGCGGCGCACAAGAGACCCAGTACTTC. The rearrangement uses TRBV7-9 and TRBJ2-5; no definite D call. Trimming removed 2 bases from V and 2 bases from J, with 12 bases in between. Germline assignment: CDR1 SEHNR and CDR2 FQNEAQ (reference sequence). The CDR3 covers 15 residues.

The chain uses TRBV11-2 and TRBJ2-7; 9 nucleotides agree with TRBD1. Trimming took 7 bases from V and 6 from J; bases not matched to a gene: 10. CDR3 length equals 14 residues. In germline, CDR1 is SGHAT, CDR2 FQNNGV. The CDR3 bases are TGTGCCAGCATTGGGACAGGGCGCGGGGGCGAGCAGTACGTC. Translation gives CASIGTGRGGEQYV.

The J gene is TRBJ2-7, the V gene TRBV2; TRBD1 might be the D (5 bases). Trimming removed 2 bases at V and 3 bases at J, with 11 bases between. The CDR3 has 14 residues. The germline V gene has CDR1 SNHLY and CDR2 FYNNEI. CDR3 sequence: CASSEQQVVYEQYF. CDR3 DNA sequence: TGTGCCAGCAGTGAACAACAGGTAGTCTACGAGCAGTACTTC.

The CDR3: CASSFSWGGEAFF. As DNA, the CDR3 is TGCGCCAGCAGCTTTTCCTGGGGGGGAGAAGCTTTCTTT. The chain joins TRBV5-1 to TRBJ1-1; TRBD1 is a possible D gene (5 bases). Trimming removed 2 bases from V and 8 bases from J, with 13 bases in between. CDR3 size: 13 residues. The V gene's germline CDR1 is SGHRS and CDR2 YFSETQ.

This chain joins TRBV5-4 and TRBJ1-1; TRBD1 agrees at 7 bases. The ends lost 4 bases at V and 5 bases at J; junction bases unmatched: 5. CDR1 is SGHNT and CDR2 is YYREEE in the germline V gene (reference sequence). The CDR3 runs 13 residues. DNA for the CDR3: TGTGCCAGCAGCCTTCAGGGGGGAACTGAAGCTTTCTTT. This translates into CASSLQGGTEAFF.

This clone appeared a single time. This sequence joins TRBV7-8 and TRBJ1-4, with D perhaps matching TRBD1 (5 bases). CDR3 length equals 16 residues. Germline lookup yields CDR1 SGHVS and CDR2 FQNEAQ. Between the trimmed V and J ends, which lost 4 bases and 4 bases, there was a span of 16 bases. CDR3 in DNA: TGTGCCAGCAGCTATTGGGGCCCCGGGAGTAATGAAAAACTGTTTTTT. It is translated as CASSYWGPGSNEKLFF.

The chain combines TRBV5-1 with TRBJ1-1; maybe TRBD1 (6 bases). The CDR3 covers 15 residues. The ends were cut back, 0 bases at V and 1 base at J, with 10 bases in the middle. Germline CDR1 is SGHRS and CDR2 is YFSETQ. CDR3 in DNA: TGCGCCAGCAGCTTGGCACAGGGTGGGAACACTGAAGCTTTCTTT. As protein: CASSLAQGGNTEAFF.

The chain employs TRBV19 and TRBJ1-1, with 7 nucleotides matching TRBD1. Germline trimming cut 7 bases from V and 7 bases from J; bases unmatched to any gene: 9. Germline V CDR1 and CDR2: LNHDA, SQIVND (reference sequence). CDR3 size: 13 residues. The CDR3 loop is CASMRNRGGEAFF. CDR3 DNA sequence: TGTGCCAGTATGCGGAACAGGGGAGGTGAAGCTTTCTTT.

The CDR3 reads CASSWTQQNTEAFF. In nucleotides, the CDR3 is TGTGCCAGCAGCTGGACACAGCAGAACACTGAAGCTTTCTTT. This chain joins TRBV6-6 and TRBJ1-1, with TRBD1 as a possible D gene (5 bases). V lost 6 bases to trimming and J lost 1 base, with 12 bases between them. The CDR3 runs 14 residues. The V gene's germline CDR1 is MNHNY and CDR2 SVGAGI (reference sequence).